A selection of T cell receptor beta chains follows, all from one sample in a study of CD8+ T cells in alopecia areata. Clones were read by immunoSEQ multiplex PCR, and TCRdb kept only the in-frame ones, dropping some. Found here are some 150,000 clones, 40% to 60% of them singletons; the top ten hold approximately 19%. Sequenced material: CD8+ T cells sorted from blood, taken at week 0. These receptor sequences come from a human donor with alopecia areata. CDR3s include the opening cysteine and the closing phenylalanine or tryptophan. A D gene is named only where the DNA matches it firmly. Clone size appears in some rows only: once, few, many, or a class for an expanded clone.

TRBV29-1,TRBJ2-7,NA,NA,CSVYVGGSYEQYF,TGCAGCGTTTATGTGGGGGGATCCTACGAGCAGTACTTC
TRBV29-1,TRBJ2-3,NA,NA,CSVVELSQYF,TGCAGCGTTGTGGAGCTCTCGCAGTATTTT
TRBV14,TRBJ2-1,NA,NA,CASSHPDVDSEQFF,TGTGCCAGCAGCCACCCTGATGTAGATTCTGAGCAGTTCTTC
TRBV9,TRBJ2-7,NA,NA,CASSASDWHYEQYF,TGTGCCAGCAGCGCGTCGGACTGGCATTACGAGCAGTACTTC
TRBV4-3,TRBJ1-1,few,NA,CASSHSGTPDEAFF,TGCGCCAGCAGCCATTCGGGAACCCCAGATGAAGCTTTCTTT
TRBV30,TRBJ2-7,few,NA,CAWSVGGLYEQYF,TGTGCCTGGAGTGTAGGGGGGCTCTACGAGCAGTACTTC
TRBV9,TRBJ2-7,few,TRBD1,CASSVGDSSYEQYF,TGTGCCAGCAGCGTAGGGGACAGCTCCTACGAGCAGTACTTC
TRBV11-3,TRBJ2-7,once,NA,CASSPERLPYEQYF,TGTGCCAGCAGCCCCGAGAGGTTACCCTACGAGCAGTACTTC
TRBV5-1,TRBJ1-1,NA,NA,CASSLGSHTEAFF,TGCGCCAGCAGCTTGGGCAGTCACACTGAAGCTTTCTTT
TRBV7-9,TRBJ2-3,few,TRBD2,CASSDFPGTTSTDTQYF,TGTGCCAGCAGCGACTTCCCCGGGACTACCAGCACAGATACGCAGTATTTT